A selection of T cell receptor beta chains follows, all from one sample in a study of blood T cell repertoires in COVID-19. Profiling relied on immunoSEQ multiplex PCR, and the TCRdb table lists in-frame clones only, not all of them. There are under 400,000 clones in the sample; 70% to 90% occur only once, and 1.5% to 2.5% lies in the top ten. Sequences were obtained from PBMCs or T cells enriched from blood (not recorded which). These receptors all come from a man in his forties in a cohort exposed to, infected with or recovered from COVID-19 (not recorded which). The conserved cysteine and the conserved F or W are not part of the CDR3 here.

v_call cdr3_length cdr3_aa
TRBV6-5 12 ASRIAGVGDTQY
TRBV27 13 ASSLRTTSTDTQY
TRBV9 14 ASSVGTGGGTGELF
TRBV5-4 13 ASSPGQGENQPQH
TRBV2 13 ASRNTGNFREKLF
TRBV28 10 ASSLPGLEQY
TRBV7-9 16 ASSPSRQGAPNTDTQY
TRBV28 15 ASSLTGTGVSRNIQY
TRBV14 15 ASSQARRDRSSYEQY
TRBV29-1 10 SVEKQGYEQY
TRBV30 13 AWSVPGVKNYGYT
TRBV5-4 13 ASSNAGQGMNGYT
TRBV12-5 12 ASGVDRGGQPQH
TRBV5-1 12 ASSFGGTGNTIY
TRBV3-1/TRBV3-2 13 ASSQGTGEYNEQF
TRBV20-1 13 SASISTSGYNEQF
TRBV7-3 11 ASSFSPADTQY
TRBV28 13 ASSPVHGRDYGYT
TRBV5-8 13 ASSASGTDYRPQH
TRBV19 13 ASSTRRVNTGELF
TRBV5-1 12 ASTPDSMNTEAF
TRBV27 11 ASADSSYNEQF
TRBV2 12 ASGGRTGGQPQH
TRBV2 14 ASSEALGVSYNEQF